Below, 20 T cell receptor beta chains from the same sample are listed, as sequenced in a study of early T cells in non-severe SARS-CoV-2 infection (dated by TCRdb to the early 2020s). The library relied on 5' RACE. TCRdb records NextSeq 500 as the sequencer. In TCRdb, the public reads were trimmed at Q25 with fastp and aligned with MiXCR, with productive beta chains retained. Here each entry gathers all rows of one CDR3 protein and keeps the most common genes and DNA. In all, the sample holds around 50,000 distinct CDR3 sequences, and 10% to 15% of those were seen once. The ten largest clonotypes hold around 3% of the sample. Sample: whole blood. Receptors originate from an adult who was a healthcare worker with PCR-confirmed SARS-CoV-2 infection or an uninfected control (not recorded which).

In this sample, this clonotype turned up a few times. This chain connects TRBV14 to TRBJ1-1, with D unresolved. This CDR3 region has 15 residues. Trimming removed 7 bases from V and 3 bases from J, with 18 bases in between. The germline V gene has CDR1 SGHDN and CDR2 FVKESK. The CDR3 DNA reads TGTGCCAGCAACCCATGGCGGACGGGAGACACTGAAGCTTTCTTT. This codes for CASNPWRTGDTEAFF.

This sequence joins TRBV9 and TRBJ1-5; D unclear. CDR1 is SGDLS, CDR2 YYNGEE, per germline. The ends were cut back, 2 bases at V and 5 bases at J, with 2 bases in the middle. The CDR3 loop spans 11 amino acids. CDR3 loop: CASSVDQPQHF. As DNA, the CDR3 is TGTGCCAGCAGCGTCGATCAGCCCCAGCATTTT.

A single count supports this clonotype. This may come from a read error, since a much larger clone is one base off. The gene calls are TRBV28 and TRBJ1-2; D perhaps matches TRBD1 (5 bases). CDR3 length equals 15 residues. The V end was cut by 7 bases, the J end by 10 bases, with 25 bases between. CDR1 and CDR2 (germline): MDHEN, SYDVKM. This CDR3 reads CASTTPGRGAGDYTF. In nucleotides, the CDR3 is TGTGCCAGCACTACCCCGGGGAGGGGAGCAGGTGACTACACCTTC.

CDR3 DNA sequence: TGTGCCAGCTCACCAGACGGGATATCTCTCGGTCAGCCCCAGCATTTT. Translation gives CASSPDGISLGQPQHF. The chain couples TRBV18 to TRBJ1-5, with D uncertain. Germline CDR1 KGHSH, CDR2 LQKENI. Trimming pared 2 bases from V and 6 bases from J, leaving 17 bases between. The CDR3 is made up of 16 amino acids. Together with reference TRBV18 and TRBJ1-5, the CDR3 gives the full variable domain: NAGVMQNPRHLVRRRGQEARLRCSPMKGHSHVYWYRQLPEEGLKFMVYLQKENIIDESGMPKERFSAEFPKEGPSILRIQQVVRGDSAAYFCASSPDGISLGQPQHFGDGTRLSIL.

This clonotype appeared many times. The genes are TRBV10-3 and TRBJ2-2; the match to TRBD2 covers 7 bases. Per the germline V gene, CDR1 is ENHRY and CDR2 is SYGVKD. This CDR3 is 17 amino acids long. Trimming took 8 bases from V and 4 from J; bases not matched to a gene: 16. The CDR3 sequence: CAIRLLGGPVGTGELFF. The CDR3 DNA reads TGTGCCATCCGGCTATTGGGAGGGCCCGTAGGCACCGGGGAGCTGTTTTTT.

This clonotype came up many times. The chain joins TRBV18 to TRBJ1-1; D is unresolved. Germline CDR1 KGHSH, CDR2 LQKENI. The CDR3 is 13 residues long. With 2 bases removed from V and 2 bases from J, the gap between germline ends came to 6 bases. CDR3 sequence reads: CASSPVHNTEAFF. CDR3 DNA sequence: TGTGCCAGCTCACCAGTCCACAACACTGAAGCTTTCTTT.

This clonotype showed up many times. V usage is TRBV12-3 or TRBV12-4 and J usage is TRBJ1-2; 8 bases are shared with TRBD1. The CDR3 runs 13 residues. Trimming removed 6 bases from V and 8 bases from J; junction bases left unmatched: 8. The CDR3 DNA reads TGTGCCAGCAGCCCCGGACAGGGCGGGGGCTACACCTTC. It encodes CASSPGQGGGYTF.

This clonotype was seen at least ten times. The chain joins TRBV12-3 or TRBV12-4 to TRBJ2-3; tentatively, D is TRBD2 (6 bases). The CDR3 extends over 14 amino acids. V shed 3 bases and J shed 5 bases, with 12 bases lying between them. Here the CDR3 reads CASSLKRAIDTQYF. CDR3 DNA sequence: TGTGCCAGCAGTTTGAAGCGGGCGATAGATACGCAGTATTTT.

The rearrangement links TRBV25-1 to TRBJ2-7; D not certain. Trimming cost V 6 bases and J 4 bases, with 7 bases left between them. This CDR3 region has 11 residues. Germline CDR1 reads MGHDK; CDR2 reads SYGVNS. In DNA, the CDR3 is TGTGCCAGCAGAGGGATTTACGAGCAGTACTTC. Its translation is CASRGIYEQYF.

In its sample, this clonotype was seen many times. This chain connects TRBV6-6 to TRBJ1-2; the D is unclear. Germline V lookup: CDR1 MNHNY, CDR2 SVGAGI (reference sequence). V was shortened by 0 bases and J by 4 bases, with 9 bases between the two germline ends. The CDR3 is 14 amino acids. The CDR3 reads CASSYSKGSYGYTF. DNA for the CDR3: TGTGCCAGCAGTTACTCGAAAGGGAGCTATGGCTACACCTTC.

This clonotype was recorded at least ten times. In nucleotides, the CDR3 is TGTGCCAGCAGTGAAGGTGCAGGGGGCAGGCAGCCCCAGCATTTT. Protein: CASSEGAGGRQPQHF. This chain joins TRBV6-1 and TRBJ1-5; TRBD1 matches at 8 bases. After removal of 1 base from V and 7 bases from J, the junction contained 6 bases not matched to a gene. The CDR3 totals 15 residues. Germline loops: CDR1 MNHNS, CDR2 SASEGT.

The rearrangement uses TRBV5-1 and TRBJ2-3; possibly TRBD2 for D (5 bases). V was clipped by 4 bases and J by 2 bases, with 11 bases between them. The CDR3 has 14 amino acids. CDR1 is SGHRS, CDR2 YFSETQ, per germline. The CDR3 sequence is CASSPGSFTDTQYF. CDR3 nucleotide sequence: TGCGCCAGCAGCCCGGGATCTTTCACAGATACGCAGTATTTT.

Remarks on this clonotype: A read error may be the cause here, since a much bigger clone is one base away. The chain joins TRBV25-1 to TRBJ2-1; no clear D gene. Per the germline V gene, CDR1 is MGHDK and CDR2 is SYGVNS. The CDR3 is 16 residues long. The ends were cut back, 2 bases at V and 6 bases at J, with 17 bases in the middle. CDR3 sequence reads: CASSEIIHGICNEQFF. The CDR3 DNA reads TGTGCCAGCAGTGAAATAATACATGGTATATGCAATGAGCAGTTCTTC.

This clonotype came up many times. The CDR3 region is CASSEAGPEPGGTGELFF. The CDR3 nucleotides read TGTGCCAGCAGTGAAGCGGGCCCGGAACCCGGGGGAACCGGGGAGCTGTTTTTT. The chain combines TRBV2 with TRBJ2-2; maybe TRBD2 (6 bases). V lost 0 bases, J lost 5 bases, and 19 bases lay in between. This CDR3 comprises 18 residues. CDR1 is SNHLY, CDR2 FYNNEI, per germline.

The chain has TRBV4-1 and TRBJ1-2; no clear D. Germline V gene lookup returns CDR1 MGHRA and CDR2 YSYEKL. Between the trimmed V and J ends, which lost 1 base and 3 bases, there was a span of 12 bases. This CDR3 is 15 amino acids long. CDR3 DNA: TGCGCCAGCAGCCAAGTCAGTCCGGCAGACTATGGCTACACCTTC. Encoded protein: CASSQVSPADYGYTF.

The chain joins TRBV5-1 to TRBJ2-1, with 8 bases fitting TRBD2. CDR3 length: 14 amino acids. In germline, CDR1 is SGHRS, CDR2 YFSETQ. The ends lost 5 bases at V and 8 bases at J; junction bases unmatched: 9. For the CDR3, the DNA is TGCGCCAGCAGGCCGCTCGCCGGGGGGGATGAGCAGTTCTTC. Translating gives CASRPLAGGDEQFF.

This clonotype was detected a few times. The chain joins TRBV10-3 to TRBJ1-1; D is possibly TRBD1 (5 bases). V was trimmed by 2 bases and J by 1 base, leaving 11 bases between them. Germline loops: CDR1 ENHRY, CDR2 SYGVKD. This CDR3 contains 15 residues. CDR3 protein: CAISEKQGSNTEAFF. The CDR3 DNA reads TGTGCCATCAGTGAGAAGCAGGGATCGAACACTGAAGCTTTCTTT.

The chain couples TRBV9 to TRBJ2-7; D not certain. This CDR3 comprises 14 residues. Deletions cut 0 bases from V and 1 base from J, with 8 bases between. Germline assignment: CDR1 SGDLS and CDR2 YYNGEE. The CDR3, as DNA: TGTGCCAGCAGCGTAGCTTTCGGGTCCTACGAGCAGTACTTC. It yields the protein CASSVAFGSYEQYF. The entire variable domain, with the rest obtained from reference TRBV9 and TRBJ2-7, is as follows: DSGVTQTPKHLITATGQRVTLRCSPRSGDLSVYWYQQSLDQGLQFLIQYYNGEERAKGNILERFSAQQFPDLHSELNLSSLELGDSALYFCASSVAFGSYEQYFGPGTRLTVT.

The chain couples TRBV12-3 or TRBV12-4 to TRBJ2-5; 7 nucleotides align to TRBD2. Trimming removed 6 bases from V and 5 bases from J; junction bases left unmatched: 6. The CDR3 sequence is 13 residues long. CDR3 sequence: CASSLTSAETQYF. CDR3 DNA sequence: TGTGCCAGCAGCCTCACTAGCGCGGAGACCCAGTACTTC.

This clonotype was counted at least ten times. The chain combines TRBV9 with TRBJ2-7; D not resolved. Between the trimmed V and J ends, which lost 0 bases and 6 bases, there was a span of 4 bases. Germline CDR1 is SGDLS and CDR2 is YYNGEE. The length of the CDR3 is 11 residues. CDR3: CASSVVTEQYF. The CDR3 DNA sequence: TGTGCCAGCAGCGTAGTTACCGAGCAGTACTTC. The whole variable domain, filled in from reference TRBV9 and TRBJ2-7, reads DSGVTQTPKHLITATGQRVTLRCSPRSGDLSVYWYQQSLDQGLQFLIQYYNGEERAKGNILERFSAQQFPDLHSELNLSSLELGDSALYFCASSVVTEQYFGPGTRLTVT.